This T cell receptor (beta chain) appears in the sequencing data of a study of cytomegalovirus exposure and HLA in healthy donors. Study information: Most genotyped donors, around 86% of about 400, had Caucasian-associated genetic ancestry.

The length of the CDR3 is 16 residues. Trimming cost V 4 bases and J 4 bases; bases outside gene matches: 7. CDR1 and CDR2 (germline): MNHEY, SMNVEV (reference sequence). The PCR made use of 60 Vbeta and 13 Jbeta primers. TCRdb's copy holds only in-frame clones and misses some; the assay was immunoSEQ multiplex PCR. Seen in this sample are some 130,000 clones; the ten most common clones hold 1.5% to 2%. As to this clone: The antigen remains undetermined.

Study findings and constraints: The authors later found HLA-associated TCR beta chains more clonally expanded than equally common others.

The V and J genes are TRBV27 and TRBJ2-2; the match to TRBD2 covers 9 bases. The sequenced material came from PBMCs. This TCR was recovered from a middle-aged woman in good health and CMV-seropositive. The CDR3 DNA follows: TGTGCCAGCAGTTCGCAAGCGGGAGGCGGCACCGGGGAGCTGTTTTTT. It encodes CASSSQAGGGTGELFF.